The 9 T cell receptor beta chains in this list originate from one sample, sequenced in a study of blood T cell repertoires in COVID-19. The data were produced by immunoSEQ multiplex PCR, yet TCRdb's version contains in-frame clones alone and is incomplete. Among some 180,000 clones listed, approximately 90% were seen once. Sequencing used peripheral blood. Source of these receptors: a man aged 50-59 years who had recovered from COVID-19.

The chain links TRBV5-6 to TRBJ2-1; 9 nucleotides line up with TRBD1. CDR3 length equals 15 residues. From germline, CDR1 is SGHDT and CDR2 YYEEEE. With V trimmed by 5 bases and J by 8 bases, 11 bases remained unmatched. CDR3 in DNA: TGTGCCAGCAGAACCGGGACAGGGTCGCTTTATGAGCAGTTCTTC. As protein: CASRTGTGSLYEQFF.

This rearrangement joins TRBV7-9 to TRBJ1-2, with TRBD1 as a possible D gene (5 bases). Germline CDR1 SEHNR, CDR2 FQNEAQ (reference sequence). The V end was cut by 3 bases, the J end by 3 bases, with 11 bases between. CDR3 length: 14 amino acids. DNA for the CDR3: TGTGCCAGCAGCTTCAGGGATTACTACTATGGCTACACCTTC. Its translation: CASSFRDYYYGYTF.

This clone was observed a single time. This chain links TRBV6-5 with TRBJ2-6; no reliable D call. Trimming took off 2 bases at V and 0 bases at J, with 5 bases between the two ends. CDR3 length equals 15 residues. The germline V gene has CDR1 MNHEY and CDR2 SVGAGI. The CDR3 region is CASSYERSGANVLTF. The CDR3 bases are TGTGCCAGCAGTTACGAGCGCTCTGGGGCCAACGTCCTGACTTTC.

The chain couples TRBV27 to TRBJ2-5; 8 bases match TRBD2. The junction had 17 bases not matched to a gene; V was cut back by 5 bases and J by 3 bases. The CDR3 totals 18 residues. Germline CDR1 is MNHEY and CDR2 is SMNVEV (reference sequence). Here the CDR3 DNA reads TGTGCCAGCAGTCCCCTTACGGGAGGGCCGGCGGTTAAAGAGACCCAGTACTTC. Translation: CASSPLTGGPAVKETQYF.

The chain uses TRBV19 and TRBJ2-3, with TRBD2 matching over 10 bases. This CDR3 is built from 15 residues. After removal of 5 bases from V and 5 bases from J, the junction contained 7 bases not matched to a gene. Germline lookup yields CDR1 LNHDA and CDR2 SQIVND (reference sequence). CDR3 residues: CASSLTSGWIDTQYF. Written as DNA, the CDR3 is TGTGCCAGTAGTTTGACTAGCGGGTGGATAGATACGCAGTATTTT.

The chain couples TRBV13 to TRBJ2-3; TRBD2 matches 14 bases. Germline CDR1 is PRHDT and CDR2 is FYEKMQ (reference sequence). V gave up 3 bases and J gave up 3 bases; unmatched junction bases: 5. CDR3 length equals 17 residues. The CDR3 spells CASSLTSGRVGTDTQYF. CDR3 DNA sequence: TGTGCCAGCAGCTTGACTAGCGGGAGGGTCGGGACAGATACGCAGTATTTT.

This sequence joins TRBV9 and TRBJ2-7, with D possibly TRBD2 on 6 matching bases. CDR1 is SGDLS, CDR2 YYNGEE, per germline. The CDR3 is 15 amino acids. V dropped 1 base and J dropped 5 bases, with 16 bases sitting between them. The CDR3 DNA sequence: TGTGCCAGCAGCGTAAAGACGGGAGCGGGCCACGAGCAGTACTTC. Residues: CASSVKTGAGHEQYF. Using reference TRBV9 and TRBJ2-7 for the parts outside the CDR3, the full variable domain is DSGVTQTPKHLITATGQRVTLRCSPRSGDLSVYWYQQSLDQGLQFLIQYYNGEERAKGNILERFSAQQFPDLHSELNLSSLELGDSALYFCASSVKTGAGHEQYFGPGTRLTVT.

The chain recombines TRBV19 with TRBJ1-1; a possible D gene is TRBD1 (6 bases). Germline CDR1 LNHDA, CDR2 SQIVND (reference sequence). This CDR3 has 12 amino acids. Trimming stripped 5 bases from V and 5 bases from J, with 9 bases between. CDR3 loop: CASSEQGTEAFF. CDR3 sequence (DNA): TGTGCCAGTAGTGAACAGGGAACTGAAGCTTTCTTT.

DNA for the CDR3: TGTGCCAGCAGTGAGGAGTATGGTGAGCAGTTCTTC. This translates into CASSEEYGEQFF. The gene calls are TRBV2 and TRBJ2-1; D is unclear. The CDR3 has 12 residues. Trimming shortened V by 3 bases and J by 9 bases, and 9 bases separated the two germline ends. Germline values: CDR1 SNHLY, CDR2 FYNNEI.